Shown below are 7 T cell receptor beta chains from a single sample sequenced in a study of PD-1 blockade in classical Hodgkin lymphoma. Assay used: immunoSEQ multiplex PCR; TCRdb lists only in-frame clones, some missing. This table holds 90,000 to 100,000 clones, around 80% found once. Time point described: cycle 4 day 1 (C4D1), after five to seven weeks of nivolumab. All patients experienced relapse after autologous stem cell transplantation, and brentuximab vedotin exposure was variable. This sample comprised peripheral blood mononuclear cells (PBMCs), obtained before the fourth cycle of nivolumab. Every receptor here comes from a human donor with classical Hodgkin lymphoma.

The V and J genes are TRBV9 and TRBJ2-2; the match to TRBD1 covers 7 bases. Germline-derived CDR1 and CDR2 are SGDLS and YYNGEE. This CDR3 comprises 16 residues. The ends lost 3 bases at V and 0 bases at J; junction bases unmatched: 5. The CDR3 region is CASSADRSSNTGELFF. For the CDR3, the DNA is TGTGCCAGCAGCGCGGACAGGAGTTCGAACACCGGGGAGCTGTTTTTT.

The chain employs TRBV10-3 and TRBJ1-6; D gene ambiguous. The CDR3 totals 14 residues. Trimming removed 5 bases at V and 9 bases at J, with 14 bases between. The germline gives CDR1 ENHRY, CDR2 SYGVKD. CDR3 in amino acids: CAISISSLTSPLHF. The CDR3 region has the DNA TGTGCCATCAGTATCAGCAGTCTTACTTCACCCCTCCACTTT.

V is TRBV28 and J is TRBJ2-5; D gene uncertain. Germline V CDR1 and CDR2: MDHEN, SYDVKM. Trimming took off 6 bases at V and 1 base at J, with 6 bases between the two ends. This CDR3 is 12 amino acids long. CDR3 in amino acids: CASSRAQETQYF. CDR3 DNA sequence: TGTGCCAGCAGCCGGGCCCAAGAGACCCAGTACTTC.

The V and J genes are TRBV5-1 and TRBJ2-6; weak D call: TRBD2 (6 bases). CDR3 length equals 16 residues. The V and J ends lost 4 bases and 0 bases respectively, with 11 bases between them. Germline V gene lookup returns CDR1 SGHRS and CDR2 YFSETQ. The CDR3 nucleotides are TGCGCCAGCAGCGCCGGGGAGGTCTCTGGGGCCAACGTCCTGACTTTC. Its translation: CASSAGEVSGANVLTF. Combining the CDR3 with reference TRBV5-1 and TRBJ2-6 gives the whole variable domain KAGVTQTPRYLIKTRGQQVTLSCSPISGHRSVSWYQQTPGQGLQFLFEYFSETQRNKGNFPGRFSGRQFSNSRSEMNVSTLELGDSALYLCASSAGEVSGANVLTFGAGSRLTVL.

Concerning this clone itself: The germline gene is not matched at one end of the junction; a read error may be the cause. The chain recombines TRBV27 with TRBJ2-1; 7 bases map to TRBD1. The CDR3 covers 13 residues. CDR1 and CDR2 from the germline V gene are MNHEY and SMNVEV (reference sequence). CDR3 bases: TGTGCCAGCAGTTTCTCACGGGACAGCACCTTGGTCTTC. This sequence encodes CASSFSRDSTLVF.

This clone appeared a single time. V gene TRBV18 combines with J gene TRBJ2-7; 9 positions agree with TRBD1. Germline CDR1 and CDR2: KGHSH and LQKENI. This CDR3 has 14 amino acids. With 0 bases clipped from V and 3 bases from J, the junction kept 0 bases outside the gene matches. The CDR3: CASSPPGQGYEQYF. CDR3 in DNA: TGTGCCAGCTCACCACCGGGACAGGGCTACGAGCAGTACTTC.

The V call is TRBV27, the J call TRBJ2-1; D possibly corresponds to TRBD2 (5 bases). V lost 7 bases and J lost 6, with 16 bases in between. This CDR3 has 14 residues. Germline V gene lookup returns CDR1 MNHEY and CDR2 SMNVEV (reference sequence). The CDR3 loop is CASNSAAGRNEQFF. In nucleotides, the CDR3 is TGTGCCAGCAATTCTGCCGCGGGTCGCAATGAGCAGTTCTTC.